Sequencing of this T cell receptor beta chain was carried out in a study of blood T cell repertoires in COVID-19. Study background: Sample material is recorded as cDNA or gDNA derived from T cells, B-cell-depleted T cells, or PBMCs.

In the authors' workflow: Reference gene primer amplification gave nucleated cell count estimates. The method was immunoSEQ multiplex PCR; TCRdb's version includes in-frame clones alone and lacks a portion of them. That table furnishes V, J and clone size, whereas the DNA furnished D and trimming. Found here are roughly 150,000 clones, 84% of them singletons; the top ten hold about 7%. The CDR3 totals 15 residues. Germline trimming cut 4 bases from V and 3 bases from J; bases unmatched to any gene: 7. CDR1 is SGHRS, CDR2 YFSETQ, per germline. The origin of this receptor is a woman in her 50s in a cohort sampled during active or convalescent COVID-19. The specimen was peripheral blood. The chain combines TRBV5-1 with TRBJ2-1; 7 positions agree with TRBD2. For the CDR3, the DNA is TGCGCCAGCAGCATACTAAGCGGGAACTACAATGAGCAGTTCTTC. Amino acids: CASSILSGNYNEQFF. The variable domain in full, completed from reference TRBV5-1 and TRBJ2-1, reads KAGVTQTPRYLIKTRGQQVTLSCSPISGHRSVSWYQQTPGQGLQFLFEYFSETQRNKGNFPGRFSGRQFSNSRSEMNVSTLELGDSALYLCASSILSGNYNEQFFGPGTRLTVL.